The rows below give T cell receptor beta chains drawn from one sample of a study of shared clonotypes between healthy human individuals. Only in-frame clones appear in the TCRdb table, and some are missing; sequencing was by immunoSEQ multiplex PCR. The sample lists roughly 1,600,000 clones; 98% to 99% were seen once. Sequences were obtained from naive CD4+ T cells sorted from blood. Source of these receptors: a man aged 25-40 years in good health. CDR3s include the opening cysteine and the closing phenylalanine or tryptophan. A D gene is named only where the DNA matches it firmly.

d_call j_call v_call cdr3_aa cdr3_nt
. TRBJ1-5 TRBV7-8 CASSLQQGRGGQPQHF TGTGCCAGCAGCCTACAACAGGGAAGAGGTGGTCAGCCCCAGCATTTT
. TRBJ1-5 TRBV28 CASRSGPISAQHF TGTGCCAGCAGATCGGGCCCAATTTCGGCCCAGCATTTT
TRBD1 TRBJ2-5 TRBV18 CASSLPGQGFSRETQYF TGTGCCAGCTCACTCCCGGGACAGGGGTTTTCTAGGGAGACCCAGTACTTC
TRBD2 TRBJ2-7 TRBV10-2 CASSRGTSGIISYEQYF TGCGCCAGCAGCCGGGGGACTAGCGGGATAATCTCCTACGAGCAGTACTTC
TRBD2 TRBJ2-1 TRBV18 CASSLLAGVTYNEQFF TGTGCCAGCTCATTATTAGCGGGAGTCACCTACAATGAGCAGTTCTTC
TRBD2 TRBJ2-7 TRBV5-6 CASSSGLAGARYEQYF TGTGCCAGCAGCTCAGGACTAGCGGGAGCGCGATACGAGCAGTACTTC
. TRBJ2-2 TRBV5-1 CASSLSGTGITGELFF TGCGCCAGCAGCTTGTCAGGCACAGGGATCACCGGGGAGCTGTTTTTT
TRBD1 TRBJ1-1 TRBV9 CASDRVTEAFF TGTGCCAGCGACAGGGTTACTGAAGCTTTCTTT
. TRBJ2-3 TRBV29-1 CSAGDTQYF TGCAGCGCCGGAGATACGCAGTATTTT
. TRBJ2-7 TRBV29-1 CSVVRGGYEQYF TGCAGCGTTGTAAGAGGGGGCTACGAGCAGTACTTC
TRBD2 TRBJ2-1 TRBV27 CASSPRLAGGIYNEQFF TGTGCCAGCAGTCCGAGACTAGCGGGAGGTATCTACAATGAGCAGTTCTTC
. TRBJ1-2 TRBV7-8 CASSLALTANYGYTF TGTGCCAGCAGCTTAGCGCTCACAGCTAACTATGGCTACACCTTC
TRBD2 TRBJ2-1 TRBV11-2 CASSLASGYNEQFF TGTGCCAGCAGCTTAGCTAGCGGATACAATGAGCAGTTCTTC
. TRBJ2-1 TRBV25-1 CASSSSWSGLPYNEQFF TGTGCCAGCAGTTCAAGCTGGAGCGGGCTACCCTACAATGAGCAGTTCTTC
. TRBJ1-1 TRBV25-1 CASSLTAGTDAFF TGTGCCAGCAGTTTAACCGCAGGGACTGACGCTTTCTTT
. TRBJ1-1 TRBV19 CASSIYSEAFF TGTGCCAGTAGTATTTACTCTGAAGCTTTCTTT
TRBD2 TRBJ2-3 TRBV13 CASSLGVVSGRIATDTQYF TGTGCCAGCAGCTTAGGAGTTGTAAGCGGGAGAATAGCCACAGATACGCAGTATTTT
TRBD2 TRBJ2-3 TRBV5-1 CASSLVSGSTDTQYF TGCGCCAGCAGCTTGGTTAGCGGGAGCACAGATACGCAGTATTTT
. TRBJ1-1 TRBV5-1 CASSSGLTGYTEAFF TGCGCCAGCAGCTCGGGGCTTACGGGTTACACTGAAGCTTTCTTT
. TRBJ2-1 TRBV29-1 CSVGPGVGYNEQFF TGCAGCGTTGGCCCAGGGGTCGGATACAATGAGCAGTTCTTC
. TRBJ2-5 TRBV5-1 CASRILGESETQYF TGCGCCAGCAGAATCTTAGGGGAGTCAGAGACCCAGTACTTC
. TRBJ2-1 TRBV7-2 CASSFYGGLYNEQFF TGTGCCAGCAGCTTTTATGGGGGCCTATACAATGAGCAGTTCTTC
. TRBJ1-2 TRBV4-2 CASSQDNLKGQAYGYTF TGTGCCAGCAGCCAAGATAATCTAAAGGGTCAGGCGTATGGCTACACCTTC
TRBD2 TRBJ2-7 TRBV25-1 CASSELAVTTYEQYF TGTGCCAGCAGTGAACTAGCGGTTACAACCTACGAGCAGTACTTC
. TRBJ2-7 TRBV28 CASSTRWDTSYEQYF TGTGCCAGCAGTACACGCTGGGACACCTCCTACGAGCAGTACTTC
TRBD1 TRBJ1-2 TRBV19 CASSSLFGQGRGYTF TGTGCCAGTAGTAGCCTCTTTGGACAGGGGCGAGGCTACACCTTC
TRBD2 TRBJ2-4 TRBV18 CASSPRDYKNIQYF TGTGCCAGCTCCCCTCGGGACTACAAAAACATTCAGTACTTC
TRBD2 TRBJ2-1 TRBV6-5 CASTQGLAANEQFF TGTGCCAGCACTCAGGGACTAGCGGCCAATGAGCAGTTCTTC
. TRBJ2-1 TRBV7-6 CASSPTLGGPSYNEQFF TGTGCCAGCAGTCCCACCTTAGGCGGGCCGTCCTACAATGAGCAGTTCTTC
. TRBJ2-1 TRBV18 CASSPGTPDARQNEQFF TGTGCCAGCTCACCCGGGACGCCCGATGCGAGGCAAAATGAGCAGTTCTTC
TRBD1 TRBJ2-1 TRBV6-1 CASRAGQVVSNEQFF TGTGCCAGCAGGGCCGGACAGGTCGTATCGAATGAGCAGTTCTTC